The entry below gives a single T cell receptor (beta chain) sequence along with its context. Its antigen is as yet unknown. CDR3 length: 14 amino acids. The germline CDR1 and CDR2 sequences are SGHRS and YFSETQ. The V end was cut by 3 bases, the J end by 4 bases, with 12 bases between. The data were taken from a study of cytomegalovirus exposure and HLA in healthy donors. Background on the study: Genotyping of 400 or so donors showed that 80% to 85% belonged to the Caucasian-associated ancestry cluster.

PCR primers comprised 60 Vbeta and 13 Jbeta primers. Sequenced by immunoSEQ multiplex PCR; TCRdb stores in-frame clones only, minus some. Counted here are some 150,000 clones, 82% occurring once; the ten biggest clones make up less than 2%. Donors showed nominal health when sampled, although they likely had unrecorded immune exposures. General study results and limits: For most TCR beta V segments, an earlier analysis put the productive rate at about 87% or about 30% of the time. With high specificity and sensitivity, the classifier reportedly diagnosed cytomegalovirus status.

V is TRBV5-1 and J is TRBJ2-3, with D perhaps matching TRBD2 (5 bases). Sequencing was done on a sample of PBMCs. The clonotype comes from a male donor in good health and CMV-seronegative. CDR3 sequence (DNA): TGCGCCAGCAGCTCTTCTGACGGGGCAGATACGCAGTATTTT. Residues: CASSSSDGADTQYF. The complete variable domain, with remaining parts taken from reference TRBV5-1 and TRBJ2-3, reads KAGVTQTPRYLIKTRGQQVTLSCSPISGHRSVSWYQQTPGQGLQFLFEYFSETQRNKGNFPGRFSGRQFSNSRSEMNVSTLELGDSALYLCASSSSDGADTQYFGPGTRLTVL.